This T cell receptor (beta chain) was recorded in a study of Graves' ophthalmopathy and Graves' hyperthyroidism. On the study more broadly: Stable hyperthyroid donors showed no ophthalmopathy during 18 months follow-up.

Note on this clonotype: Its target is not known.

The germline V gene has CDR1 SGHVS and CDR2 FQNEAQ. Trimming removed 5 bases at V and 0 bases at J, with 10 bases between. The CDR3 consists of 15 residues. Study-level findings and limits: Detection in blood was also observed for most expanded thyroid clonotypes above 0.001 frequency.

From RNA, the CDR3 regions of TCR beta chains were amplified and sequenced. HTBI primers served in a first-round RT-PCR, which a second-round multiplex PCR followed. TCRdb reprocessed the multiplex PCR reads with MiXCR, giving one entry per CDR3 protein. Among 1 million to 1.3 million distinct CDR3 sequences, less than 45% were seen once, and the ten largest hold more than 9.5%. Input material: peripheral blood or thyroid tissue (not recorded which). V gene TRBV7-8 combines with J gene TRBJ2-2; D uncertain. The sequence was obtained from an adult man with Graves' hyperthyroidism. The CDR3 DNA follows: TGTGCCAGCAGCCACCGCCCGTCGAACACCGGGGAGCTGTTTTTT. Translated, it gives CASSHRPSNTGELFF.